Each of the 31 T cell receptor beta chains below was sequenced from the same sample in a study of T cell repertoires and HLA-DP antigens. Assay: immunoSEQ multiplex PCR; the TCRdb copy retains only in-frame clones and omits some. The sample records some 110,000 clones, 85% to 95% being singletons. Antigens of these TCRs are unknown. The specimen was CD4+ T cells from PBMCs. These receptors all stem from a woman aged 18-30 years in good health and CMV-seronegative.

The V call is TRBV6-1, the J call TRBJ2-7; 14 positions match TRBD2. The V gene's germline CDR1 is MNHNS and CDR2 SASEGT. This CDR3 comprises 14 residues. The junction had 7 bases not matched to a gene; V was cut back by 8 bases and J by 7 bases. The CDR3 DNA follows: TGTGCCAGCGAGAGGGGACTAGCGGGAGTTGAGCAGTACTTC. This encodes CASERGLAGVEQYF.

The rearrangement uses TRBV2 and TRBJ2-4; 9 nucleotides line up with TRBD2. Looked up from germline, CDR1 is SNHLY and CDR2 is FYNNEI. Germline trimming cut 3 bases from V and 7 bases from J; bases unmatched to any gene: 4. The CDR3 has 14 amino acids. The CDR3 DNA reads as TGTGCCAGCAGTGAGGATAGCGGGAGTAACATTCAGTACTTC. Its translation: CASSEDSGSNIQYF.

The chain combines TRBV19 with TRBJ1-4; possible D gene TRBD1, 5 bases. The CDR3 totals 15 residues. The germline V gene has CDR1 LNHDA and CDR2 SQIVND (reference sequence). Trimming took 6 bases from V and 5 from J, leaving 16 bases between them. CDR3 residues: CASRTPGGGNEKLFF. CDR3 coding DNA: TGTGCCAGTAGGACTCCGGGGGGAGGAAATGAAAAACTGTTTTTT.

In its sample, this clone was seen a few times. The chain has TRBV4-1 and TRBJ1-1; D not resolved. Germline V lookup: CDR1 MGHRA, CDR2 YSYEKL. V was pared by 3 bases and J by 3 bases, with 20 bases between. This CDR3 is 17 amino acids long. CDR3 DNA: TGCGCCAGCAGCCAGGAGCCCTTAACAGAAGACGACACTGAAGCTTTCTTT. Its translation is CASSQEPLTEDDTEAFF.

CDR3 in amino acids: CASSLGLTSSYEQYV. CDR3 nucleotides: TGTGCCAGCAGTCTCGGACTGACGAGCTCCTACGAGCAGTACGTC. V usage is TRBV28 and J usage is TRBJ2-7; D might be TRBD2 (5 bases). The CDR3 loop spans 15 amino acids. Germline CDR1 is MDHEN and CDR2 is SYDVKM. V was trimmed by 5 bases and J by 0 bases, leaving 14 bases between them.

This clone was detected only a few times. The rearrangement uses TRBV5-1 and TRBJ2-5; D is unresolved. From germline, CDR1 is SGHRS and CDR2 YFSETQ. The CDR3 runs to 15 residues. The V and J ends lost 1 base and 2 bases respectively, with 12 bases between them. Written as DNA, the CDR3 is TGCGCCAGCAGCTTGTCGTGGCCTACTCAAGAGACCCAGTACTTC. Translated: CASSLSWPTQETQYF. Complete variable domain (other parts from reference TRBV5-1 and TRBJ2-5): KAGVTQTPRYLIKTRGQQVTLSCSPISGHRSVSWYQQTPGQGLQFLFEYFSETQRNKGNFPGRFSGRQFSNSRSEMNVSTLELGDSALYLCASSLSWPTQETQYFGPGTRLLVL.

The V and J genes are TRBV6-5 and TRBJ1-2; tentatively, D is TRBD1 (6 bases). This CDR3 spans 14 amino acids. The germline V gene encodes CDR1 MNHEY and CDR2 SVGAGI. Trimming took 5 bases from V and 3 from J, leaving 13 bases between them. The CDR3 here is CASSRTGSDYGYTF. DNA of the CDR3: TGTGCCAGCAGTCGCACAGGGTCCGACTATGGCTACACCTTC.

This clone was seen only once. This chain connects TRBV6-5 to TRBJ1-5, with no clear D. The CDR3 covers 15 residues. Trimming removed 6 bases from V and 1 base from J, with 13 bases in between. Germline V gene sequence: CDR1 MNHEY, CDR2 SVGAGI. This CDR3 reads CASRPTLLSNQPQHF. The CDR3 region has the DNA TGTGCCAGCAGGCCGACACTCTTAAGCAATCAGCCCCAGCATTTT.

This chain uses TRBV7-3 with TRBJ1-3; D is uncertain. The CDR3 runs to 15 residues. The germline V gene has CDR1 SGHTA and CDR2 FQGTGA. V lost 8 bases and J 0 bases, leaving 14 bases between the germline ends. CDR3 loop: CASQKSGSSGNTIYF. CDR3 nucleotide sequence: TGTGCCAGCCAAAAATCGGGGAGCTCTGGAAACACCATATATTTT.

DNA for the CDR3: TGTGCCAGCTCACCGAGACAGGGGGTTCGGTCTGGGGCCAACGTCCTGACTTTC. Protein: CASSPRQGVRSGANVLTF. The chain carries TRBV18 and TRBJ2-6; 9 positions agree with TRBD1. The V and J ends lost 3 bases and 1 base, in that order; junction bases with no gene match: 7. The germline gives CDR1 KGHSH, CDR2 LQKENI. The CDR3 consists of 18 residues.

As concerns this clone: At the DNA level, this CDR3 is encoded by other sequences in the same sample as well. The chain uses TRBV30 and TRBJ2-3, with 9 bases matching TRBD2. Germline-derived CDR1 and CDR2 are GTSNPN and SVGIG (reference sequence). V lost 3 bases to trimming and J lost 0 bases; unmatched junction nucleotides: 1. There are 14 residues in the CDR3. This chain's CDR3 is CAWRLAGSTDTQYF. For the CDR3, the DNA is TGTGCCTGGAGACTAGCGGGCAGCACAGATACGCAGTATTTT.

The gene calls are TRBV14 and TRBJ1-1; no clear D. V lost 2 bases to trimming and J lost 0 bases, with 4 bases between them. This CDR3 is built from 13 residues. Germline V gives CDR1 SGHDN, CDR2 FVKESK. DNA for the CDR3: TGTGCCAGCAGCCAACAAATGAACACTGAAGCTTTCTTT. This encodes CASSQQMNTEAFF. The entire variable domain, with the rest obtained from reference TRBV14 and TRBJ1-1, is as follows: EAGVTQFPSHSVIEKGQTVTLRCDPISGHDNLYWYRRVMGKEIKFLLHFVKESKQDESGMPNNRFLAERTGGTYSTLKVQPAELEDSGVYFCASSQQMNTEAFFGQGTRLTVV.

V gene TRBV27 combines with J gene TRBJ1-2; TRBD1 agrees at 9 bases. The CDR3 covers 14 residues. V dropped 6 bases and J dropped 5; count of bases not matched to a gene: 7. CDR1 is MNHEY, CDR2 SMNVEV, per germline (reference sequence). DNA for the CDR3: TGTGCCAGCAGAGCGACAGGGGGAGGGTATGGCTACACCTTC. As protein: CASRATGGGYGYTF.

The chain has TRBV6-1 and TRBJ2-3; D call uncertain. The germline V and J ends were trimmed by 8 bases and 1 base, with 13 bases remaining between them. CDR3 length: 14 amino acids. Germline V lookup: CDR1 MNHNS, CDR2 SASEGT. CDR3 DNA sequence: TGTGCCAGCTTGGATGGAACGGGCACAGATACGCAGTATTTT. It codes for CASLDGTGTDTQYF.

V is TRBV5-1 and J is TRBJ2-2, with D maybe TRBD2 (6 bases). Germline V gene sequence: CDR1 SGHRS, CDR2 YFSETQ. Trimming removed 4 bases at V and 2 bases at J, with 24 bases between. The CDR3 length is 19 residues. DNA of the CDR3: TGCGCCAGCAGCCAGCCCCCAAACCGGGGGATAGTCAACACCGGGGAGCTGTTTTTT. Amino acid sequence: CASSQPPNRGIVNTGELFF.

This rearrangement joins TRBV6-5 to TRBJ1-6, with D possibly being TRBD1 (5 bases). Germline V gene sequence: CDR1 MNHEY, CDR2 SVGAGI. Trimming pared 0 bases from V and 10 bases from J, leaving 13 bases between. CDR3 length equals 15 residues. For the CDR3, the DNA is TGTGCCAGCAGTTACTCGGGGGGGGAGAGGTCACCCCTCCACTTT. Its protein product is CASSYSGGERSPLHF.

This chain links TRBV30 with TRBJ2-2; D unclear. V was cut by 2 bases and J by 4 bases, with 8 bases left in between. The CDR3 contains 13 residues. The germline gives CDR1 GTSNPN, CDR2 SVGIG (reference sequence). CDR3 nucleotide sequence: TGTGCCTGGAGTTTCGGGCCCACCGGGGAGCTGTTTTTT. This gives the protein CAWSFGPTGELFF.

The chain combines TRBV11-2 with TRBJ1-6, with a tentative D call TRBD1 (5 bases). Per the germline V gene, CDR1 is SGHAT and CDR2 is FQNNGV. V lost 5 bases and J 9 bases, leaving 17 bases between the germline ends. The CDR3 spans 15 residues. The CDR3 protein is CASSRGWGVGSPLHF. CDR3 coding DNA: TGTGCCAGCAGCCGCGGGTGGGGCGTGGGTTCACCCCTCCACTTT.

The V gene is TRBV6-6, the J gene TRBJ1-1, with 7 bases matching TRBD1. The CDR3 is made up of 14 amino acids. The germline V gene encodes CDR1 MNHNY and CDR2 SVGAGI (reference sequence). J lost 1 base, V lost 6 bases, and 5 bases had no gene match. The CDR3 spells CASSPRQGNTEAFF. CDR3 in DNA: TGTGCCAGCAGCCCCCGACAGGGGAACACTGAAGCTTTCTTT.

The chain uses TRBV20-1 and TRBJ2-3; D is uncertain. The ends were cut back, 6 bases at V and 5 bases at J, with 3 bases in the middle. CDR1 and CDR2 from the germline V gene are DFQATT and SNEGSKA (reference sequence). CDR3 length equals 9 residues. CDR3 DNA sequence: TGCAGTGCGGGAGATACGCAGTATTTT. Protein: CSAGDTQYF.

The chain joins TRBV20-1 to TRBJ2-3; a weak D match, TRBD2 (5 bases). The CDR3 length is 11 residues. The V end was cut by 5 bases, the J end by 5 bases, with 8 bases between. The germline V gene encodes CDR1 DFQATT and CDR2 SNEGSKA (reference sequence). Written as DNA, the CDR3 is TGCAGTGCTCTGGCGGGAGATACGCAGTATTTT. Protein sequence: CSALAGDTQYF.

The chain has TRBV11-2 and TRBJ2-3; D gene ambiguous. Germline V gene data show CDR1 as SGHAT and CDR2 as FQNNGV. V lost 6 bases to trimming and J lost 10 bases, with 20 bases between them. The CDR3 spans 14 residues. The CDR3 loop is CASSYLSGSPAQYF. DNA for the CDR3: TGTGCCAGCAGTTATTTATCTGGCAGCCCCGCGCAGTATTTT. Combining the CDR3 with reference TRBV11-2 and TRBJ2-3 gives the whole variable domain EAGVAQSPRYKIIEKRQSVAFWCNPISGHATLYWYQQILGQGPKLLIQFQNNGVVDDSQLPKDRFSAERLKGVDSTLKIQPAKLEDSAVYLCASSYLSGSPAQYFGPGTRLTVL.

The chain recombines TRBV5-4 with TRBJ2-3; 12 bases map to TRBD2. The CDR3 totals 16 residues. Per germline, CDR1 SGHNT and CDR2 YYREEE (reference sequence). V trimming: 4 bases; J trimming: 4 bases; junction bases outside the gene matches: 7. CDR3 residues: CASSTSSGGDPDTQYF. The CDR3 nucleotides are TGTGCCAGCAGCACCTCTAGCGGGGGGGACCCAGATACGCAGTATTTT.

The chain couples TRBV5-1 to TRBJ1-3; TRBD1 aligns across 11 bases. V shed 4 bases and J 3 bases; nucleotides not matched to a gene: 6. Germline loops: CDR1 SGHRS, CDR2 YFSETQ. The CDR3 totals 16 residues. The CDR3 protein is CASSPWTGGNGNTIYF. The CDR3 bases are TGCGCCAGCAGCCCCTGGACAGGGGGCAATGGAAACACCATATATTTT.

The J gene is TRBJ2-1, the V gene TRBV19; 7 nucleotides align to TRBD1. This CDR3 has 14 residues. The ends lost 3 bases at V and 2 bases at J; junction bases unmatched: 1. Germline loops: CDR1 LNHDA, CDR2 SQIVND (reference sequence). The CDR3 bases are TGTGCCAGTAGTATCCAGGGGGCCTACAATGAGCAGTTCTTC. Encoded protein: CASSIQGAYNEQFF. The entire variable domain, with the rest obtained from reference TRBV19 and TRBJ2-1, is as follows: DGGITQSPKYLFRKEGQNVTLSCEQNLNHDAMYWYRQDPGQGLRLIYYSQIVNDFQKGDIAEGYSVSREKKESFPLTVTSAQKNPTAFYLCASSIQGAYNEQFFGPGTRLTVL.

The chain carries TRBV4-1 and TRBJ1-5; perhaps TRBD1 as D (5 bases). Germline V lookup: CDR1 MGHRA, CDR2 YSYEKL. CDR3 length equals 16 residues. The V and J ends lost 4 bases and 0 bases respectively, with 13 bases between them. DNA for the CDR3: TGCGCCAGCAGCCTCCGACAGAAGTCTAGCAATCAGCCCCAGCATTTT. Its protein product is CASSLRQKSSNQPQHF.

The DNA of the CDR3 is TGTGCCAGCAGTTCCGGGCTTAGCCCAGATACGCAGTATTTT. As protein: CASSSGLSPDTQYF. The chain recombines TRBV5-4 with TRBJ2-3; D uncertain. Germline CDR1 is SGHNT and CDR2 is YYREEE (reference sequence). The CDR3 has 14 residues. Trimming removed 5 bases from V and 4 bases from J, with 14 bases in between. The whole variable domain, remainder taken from reference TRBV5-4 and TRBJ2-3, is ETGVTQSPTHLIKTRGQQVTLRCSSQSGHNTVSWYQQALGQGPQFIFQYYREEENGRGNFPPRFSGLQFPNYSSELNVNALELDDSALYLCASSSGLSPDTQYFGPGTRLTVL.

In the case of this clone: Compared with germline, one end of the junction differs, possibly owing to a read error. The chain couples TRBV6-6 to TRBJ2-7; D is ambiguous. CDR3 length: 12 residues. Germline V gives CDR1 MNHNY, CDR2 SVGAGI (reference sequence). CDR3 bases: TGTGTCAGCAGTGACGGAACCTACGAGCAGTACTTC. This codes for CVSSDGTYEQYF.

The V call is TRBV5-1, the J call TRBJ1-1; TRBD1 is a possible D gene (6 bases). Trimming took 4 bases from V and 3 from J, leaving 19 bases between them. There are 16 residues in the CDR3. Germline V gene data show CDR1 as SGHRS and CDR2 as YFSETQ. The CDR3 DNA reads as TGCGCCAGCAGCCCACCTGGGGGGCGAGAGGACACTGAAGCTTTCTTT. Its protein product is CASSPPGGREDTEAFF.

The chain is built from TRBV30 and TRBJ1-1; no reliable D call. CDR1 and CDR2 from the germline V gene are GTSNPN and SVGIG (reference sequence). The ends were cut back, 4 bases at V and 0 bases at J, with 9 bases in the middle. The CDR3 spans 13 residues. In DNA form, the CDR3 reads TGTGCCTGGACCACAGCGATGAACACTGAAGCTTTCTTT. It translates to CAWTTAMNTEAFF.

The CDR3 spells CASSLAATNEKLFF. For the CDR3, the DNA is TGTGCCAGCAGCTTAGCCGCAACTAATGAAAAACTGTTTTTT. The rearrangement uses TRBV7-2 and TRBJ1-4; D is undetermined. The CDR3 loop spans 14 amino acids. Germline assignment: CDR1 SGHTA and CDR2 FQGNSA. V lost 0 bases and J lost 0, with 2 bases in between.